Sequencing of this TCR beta chain was carried out in a study of blood T cell repertoires in COVID-19 (dated by TCRdb to 2018 to 2020). Study-level background: The collaborator samples originated in the United States, Italy and Spain and spanned the acute and convalescent phases of COVID-19. Sample metadata almost always included a de-identified subject ID, COVID-19 status, age in years and sex. Where HLA class I and class II types were available, the types were taken from metadata supplied by the sample provider, not from assay-based typing. The repertoires were released in a freely available public database intended as a resource for research on the immune response to SARS-CoV-2. The samples were drawn from the first 160 participants of the ongoing ImmuneRACE study and from some 1,300 subjects provided by 6 global collaborators. The material from the prospective study consisted of cDNA or gDNA derived from T cells, B-cell-depleted T cells, or PBMCs. The dataset comprised deeply sampled blood TCRbeta repertoires from subjects exposed to, actively infected with, or recovered from COVID-19. Summary of the overall study and its limitations: The quantity of clinical and demographic metadata differed by source and by participant and was supplied without curation.

With respect to this clone: Its antigen remains undetermined. No clone much larger than this one lies a single base away; base qualities are absent.

The collaborating institutions used their own protocols to collect whole blood in K2EDTA tubes. For TCRbeta analysis, collaborators shipped samples as frozen whole blood, isolated PBMCs, or DNA extracted from either of those sample types. The immunoSEQ Assay, a bias-controlled multiplex PCR, was used to amplify TCRbeta CDR3 regions from genomic DNA. From the authors' description of their analysis: The number of nucleated cells in each sample was estimated by amplification of reference gene primers within the assay. To quantify the absolute abundance of each unique TCRbeta CDR3 rearrangement, sequence reads were collapsed and filtered. For each sample, productive Simpson clonality was calculated as the square root of Simpson's diversity index across productive rearrangements. In its TCRdb copy, this immuneACCESS table keeps in-frame sequences only and misses some clones. Where compared with another copy, unresolved V genes explain less than half of these, and the others have no known cause. V and J calls and clone size come straight from that table; D and trimming were deduced from the DNA. Recorded for this sample are 75,000 to 85,000 clones; roughly 90% of them occurred a single time. 18% of the sample goes to the ten largest clones.

The CDR3 spans 16 residues, from the cysteine through the phenylalanine. This entry keeps only the CDR3 DNA: 48 bases, framed from base 1. V is trimmed back by 2 bases and J by 7 bases, and the junction contains 7 bases that no gene match accounts for. CDR1 and CDR2, looked up from the germline V gene, are KGHDR and SFDVKD. Sequenced sample: peripheral blood. This clonotype was sampled from a human donor in a cohort sampled during active COVID-19. The sequence is built from TRBV24-1 and TRBJ1-5, with TRBD1 identical over 10 junction bases. The CDR3 here reads CATSDSGTGDRQPQHF. The DNA is as follows: TGTGCCACCAGTGATTCCGGGACAGGGGATCGACAGCCCCAGCATTTT.